Following are 5 T cell receptor beta chains from one sample sequenced in a study of blood T cell repertoires in COVID-19 (dated by TCRdb to 2020 to 2021). Preparation of the library involved the immunoSEQ multiplex PCR assay. The source is immuneACCESS, and TCRdb retained only in-frame sequences with V and J called. Part of the clones is not carried over; for the studies checked, unresolved V genes explain less than half of this, and the remainder is unexplained. Within this sample are roughly 150,000 clones, with around four fifths of them counted one time only. Around 6.2% of the sample lies in the top ten. Material: PBMCs or T cells enriched from blood (not recorded which). The receptors derive from a middle-aged woman who had recovered from COVID-19.

The rearrangement uses TRBV29-1 and TRBJ2-1; no clear D. This CDR3 region has 13 residues. Trimming stripped 1 base from V and 1 base from J, with 5 bases between. Looked up from germline, CDR1 is SQVTM and CDR2 is ANQGSEA. CDR3 amino acids: CSVEVASYNEQFF. The DNA of the CDR3 is TGCAGCGTTGAAGTGGCATCCTACAATGAGCAGTTCTTC.

The chain uses TRBV27 and TRBJ2-7; perhaps TRBD1 as D (5 bases). V dropped 7 bases and J dropped 0 bases, with 10 bases sitting between them. The CDR3 spans 13 residues. Germline lookup yields CDR1 MNHEY and CDR2 SMNVEV (reference sequence). The CDR3 sequence is CASKGLSSYEQYF. The CDR3 region has the DNA TGTGCCAGCAAGGGGTTAAGCTCCTACGAGCAGTACTTC.

The chain joins TRBV7-8 to TRBJ2-1; 12 positions match TRBD2. Germline assignment: CDR1 SGHVS and CDR2 FQNEAQ. There are 16 residues in the CDR3. With V trimmed by 3 bases and J by 7 bases, 7 bases remained unmatched. CDR3 coding DNA: TGTGCCAGCAGCTTCGGACTAGCGGGAATAAATAATGAGCAGTTCTTC. Translating it yields CASSFGLAGINNEQFF.

This chain uses TRBV5-6 with TRBJ1-5; D is perhaps TRBD1 (6 bases). Germline-derived CDR1 and CDR2 are SGHDT and YYEEEE. The length of the CDR3 is 17 residues. Trimming removed 2 bases from V and 4 bases from J, with 19 bases in between. The CDR3 region has the DNA TGTGCCAGCAGCTTTTTACAGGGCGGTAAAAATAATCAGCCCCAGCATTTT. Its translation is CASSFLQGGKNNQPQHF.

V and J are TRBV27 and TRBJ2-1, with 7 bases lining up with TRBD2. This CDR3 comprises 14 residues. Germline lookup yields CDR1 MNHEY and CDR2 SMNVEV (reference sequence). The junction had 10 bases not matched to a gene; V was cut back by 7 bases and J by 7 bases. Here the CDR3 DNA reads TGTGCCAGCAAGGGAGGGGCGTATGGAAATGAGCAGTTCTTC. Encoded protein: CASKGGAYGNEQFF.